Below are 12 T cell receptor beta chains sequenced from a single sample in a study of human T cells and chemical hapten exposure (dated by TCRdb to the early 2020s). The sample's time point, from its label and the paper: pre-sensitization, week 0. Explained via the paper, the treatment or condition label denotes: therapeutic diphenylcyclopropenone sensitization with weekly scalp DPC. Library preparation was by RACE. The reads were generated on a NextSeq 500. Starting from the raw public reads, TCRdb applied fastp trimming at Q25, assembled clones with MiXCR and retained in-frame beta chains. Each CDR3 protein appears once, grouped with its most common genes and DNA. The sample profile shows roughly 260,000 distinct CDR3 sequences; about 9.4% of them were found once. The ten largest account for about 2.5% of the sample. The sequences come from whole blood, collected in connection with sensitization to the hapten diphenylcyclopropenone (DPC). These receptors were taken from a woman aged 40 to 50 with alopecia areata. Some clones in this sample may be carry-over from other donors' samples.

The CDR3 nucleotides read TGTGCCAGCAGCTTAGCGCGGGCAGGGGGCCGGGGCCAGTACTTC. This encodes CASSLARAGGRGQYF. The rearrangement links TRBV7-8 to TRBJ2-5, with 8 positions matching TRBD1. Unmatched junction bases numbered 10, after V lost 0 bases and J lost 10 bases. The CDR3 runs 15 residues. The germline gives CDR1 SGHVS, CDR2 FQNEAQ. Based on the CDR3 plus reference TRBV7-8 and TRBJ2-5, the full variable domain is GAGVSQSPRYKVAKRGQDVALRCDPISGHVSLFWYQQALGQGPEFLTYFQNEAQLDKSGLPSDRFFAERPEGSVSTLKIQRTQQEDSAVYLCASSLARAGGRGQYFGPGTRLLVL.

This clonotype has a count of ten or more. This chain connects TRBV7-2 to TRBJ1-1; D might be TRBD1 (6 bases). Germline assignment: CDR1 SGHTA and CDR2 FQGNSA. The CDR3 is 14 amino acids. With 5 bases removed from V and 1 base from J, the gap between germline ends came to 11 bases. The CDR3 loop is CASSAGQWNTEAFF. The CDR3 region has the DNA TGTGCCAGCAGCGCGGGACAATGGAACACTGAAGCTTTCTTT.

This clonotype was observed many times. This rearrangement joins TRBV20-1 to TRBJ2-7, with 14 nucleotides matching TRBD2. Per germline, CDR1 DFQATT and CDR2 SNEGSKA (reference sequence). The CDR3 runs to 16 residues. V trimming: 0 bases; J trimming: 9 bases; junction bases outside the gene matches: 10. CDR3 nucleotide sequence: TGCAGTGCTAGAGATCTCGGACTAGCGGGAGGTTGGGGGCAGTACTTC. It translates to CSARDLGLAGGWGQYF.

The sample holds a few counts of this clonotype. The junction departs from the called germline gene at one end, perhaps through a read error. J is TRBJ2-2 and V is TRBV7-7, with a tentative D call TRBD1 (6 bases). The CDR3 extends over 14 amino acids. Germline CDR1 and CDR2: SSHAT and FNYEAQ (reference sequence). DNA of the CDR3: TGTGCTAGCAGCTTGGTAGGGGGCACCGGGGAGCTGTTTTTT. It specifies CASSLVGGTGELFF.

The V call is TRBV20-1, the J call TRBJ2-3; 8 bases line up with TRBD2. The CDR3 has 14 amino acids. Germline CDR1 is DFQATT and CDR2 is SNEGSKA (reference sequence). With V trimmed by 1 base and J by 2 bases, 2 bases remained unmatched. The CDR3 is CSARVAGNTDTQYF. In DNA form, the CDR3 reads TGCAGTGCTAGAGTAGCGGGAAACACAGATACGCAGTATTTT.

This clonotype was recorded at least ten times. The genes are TRBV29-1 and TRBJ2-3; tentatively, D is TRBD2 (5 bases). The germline V gene has CDR1 SQVTM and CDR2 ANQGSEA. The CDR3 covers 13 residues. Trimming removed 7 bases at V and 4 bases at J, with 15 bases between. CDR3 sequence (DNA): TGCAGCGAGGTAACTAGTCATGCAGATACGCAGTATTTT. This encodes CSEVTSHADTQYF.

The chain uses TRBV28 and TRBJ1-3; TRBD1 might be the D (5 bases). Trimming left V 7 bases short and J 4 bases short, with 8 bases between. The CDR3 covers 12 residues. Germline V gene data show CDR1 as MDHEN and CDR2 as SYDVKM. The CDR3 nucleotides read TGTGCCAGCACTTGGGGGGGAAACACCATATATTTT. Translation: CASTWGGNTIYF. Using reference TRBV28 and TRBJ1-3 for the parts outside the CDR3, the full variable domain is DVKVTQSSRYLVKRTGEKVFLECVQDMDHENMFWYRQDPGLGLRLIYFSYDVKMKEKGDIPEGYSVSREKKERFSLILESASTNQTSMYLCASTWGGNTIYFGEGSWLTVV.

This clonotype occurred many times. The chain links TRBV18 to TRBJ2-7, with a tentative D call TRBD1 (6 bases). Germline loops: CDR1 KGHSH, CDR2 LQKENI. Trimming shortened V by 3 bases and J by 9 bases, and 15 bases separated the two germline ends. The CDR3 has 13 amino acids. As DNA, the CDR3 is TGTGCCAGCTCACCGGGACAAGCCGACGGGCAGTACTTC. Translation: CASSPGQADGQYF.

This clonotype was found a few times. V and J are TRBV18 and TRBJ1-1; 7 bases agree with TRBD1. The CDR3 spans 12 residues. Germline V CDR1 and CDR2: KGHSH, LQKENI. Losses at the gene ends were 3 bases for V and 8 bases for J; bases not matched to a gene: 3. The DNA for the CDR3 is TGTGCCAGCTCACCCGGGACAGTAGAAGCTTTCTTT. Its protein product is CASSPGTVEAFF.

This clonotype came up many times. This rearrangement joins TRBV4-2 to TRBJ2-1; TRBD2 is a possible D gene (6 bases). Trimming cost V 1 base and J 1 base, with 14 bases left between them. The CDR3 runs to 17 residues. Per germline, CDR1 LGHNA and CDR2 YNFKEQ. The CDR3 sequence is CASSQGNAAGSYNEQFF. The CDR3 nucleotides are TGTGCCAGCAGCCAAGGGAATGCGGCGGGGTCCTACAATGAGCAGTTCTTC.

This clonotype was found a few times. J is TRBJ2-1 and V is TRBV7-9; 9 bases agree with TRBD2. The CDR3 is 19 amino acids. CDR1 and CDR2 from the germline V gene are SEHNR and FQNEAQ (reference sequence). Trimming took 4 bases from V and 2 from J; bases not matched to a gene: 15. CDR3 DNA sequence: TGTGCCAGCAGCTACCCTAAAGGCGACTTAGCGGGAGCCTACAATGAGCAGTTCTTC. Translating it yields CASSYPKGDLAGAYNEQFF.

This clonotype was found a few times. Here the CDR3 DNA reads TGTGCCAGCAGCACAGAGGGACTGAAAGTCTCTGGAAACACCATATATTTT. It translates to CASSTEGLKVSGNTIYF. The rearrangement uses TRBV7-9 and TRBJ1-3; D might be TRBD1 (5 bases). Per the germline V gene, CDR1 is SEHNR and CDR2 is FQNEAQ (reference sequence). Trimming took 5 bases from V and 0 from J, leaving 17 bases between them. The CDR3 has 17 residues.